This entry concerns a single T cell receptor (beta chain). Time point indicated: cycle 4 day 1 (C4D1), after less than 7 weeks of nivolumab. Each patient's relapse followed autologous stem cell transplantation, and brentuximab vedotin exposure varied. Thawed PBMCs underwent magnetic negative selection to yield purified CD4+ T cells. The sample comes from a study of PD-1 blockade in classical Hodgkin lymphoma. The CDR3 length is 13 residues. Germline V gene sequence: CDR1 SGHVS, CDR2 FNYEAQ. The V and J ends lost 5 bases and 7 bases respectively, with 12 bases between them. The protocol was immunoSEQ multiplex PCR, while the TCRdb copy is restricted to in-frame clones and leaves out a portion. The data hold about 12,000 clones, with about nine tenths observed a single time.

The receptor was derived from a human donor with classical Hodgkin lymphoma. Sequenced material: CD4+ T cells from blood, taken before the fourth cycle of nivolumab. The chain is built from TRBV7-6 and TRBJ2-1; the D gene is possibly TRBD2 (6 bases). CDR3 bases: TGTGCCAGCAGCCCATGGGGGGTGAATGAGCAGTTCTTC. It specifies CASSPWGVNEQFF.